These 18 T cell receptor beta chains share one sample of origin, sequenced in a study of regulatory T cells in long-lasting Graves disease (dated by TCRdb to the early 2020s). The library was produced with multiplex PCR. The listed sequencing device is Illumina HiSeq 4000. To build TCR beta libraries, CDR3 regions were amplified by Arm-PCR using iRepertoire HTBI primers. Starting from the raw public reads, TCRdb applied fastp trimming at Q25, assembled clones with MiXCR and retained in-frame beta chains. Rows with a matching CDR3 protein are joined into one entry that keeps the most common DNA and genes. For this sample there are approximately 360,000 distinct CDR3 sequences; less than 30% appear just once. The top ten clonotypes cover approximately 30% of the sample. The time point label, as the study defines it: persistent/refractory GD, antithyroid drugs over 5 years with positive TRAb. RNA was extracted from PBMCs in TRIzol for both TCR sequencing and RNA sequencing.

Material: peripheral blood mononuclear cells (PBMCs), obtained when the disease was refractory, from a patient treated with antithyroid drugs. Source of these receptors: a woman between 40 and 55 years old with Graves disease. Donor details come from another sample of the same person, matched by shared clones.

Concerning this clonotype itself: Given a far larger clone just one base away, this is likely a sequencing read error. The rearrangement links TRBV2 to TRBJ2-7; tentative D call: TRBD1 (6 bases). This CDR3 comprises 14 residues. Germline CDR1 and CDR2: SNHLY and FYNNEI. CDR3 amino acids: CASISTGPTYERYF. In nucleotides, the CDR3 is TGTGCCAGCATTTCGACAGGACCTACCTACGAGCGGTACTTC.

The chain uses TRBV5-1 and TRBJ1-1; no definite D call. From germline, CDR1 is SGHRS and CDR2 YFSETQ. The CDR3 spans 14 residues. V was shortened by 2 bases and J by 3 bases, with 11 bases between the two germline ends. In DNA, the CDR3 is TGCGCCAGCAGCTTATACCCGACCGACACTGAAGCTTTCTTT. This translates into CASSLYPTDTEAFF.

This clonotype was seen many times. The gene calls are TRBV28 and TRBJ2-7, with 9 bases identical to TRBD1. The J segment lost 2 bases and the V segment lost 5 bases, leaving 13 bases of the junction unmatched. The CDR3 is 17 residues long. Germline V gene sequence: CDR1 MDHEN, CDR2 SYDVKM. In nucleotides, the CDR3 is TGTGCCAGCAGTACTATCCCCCGGACAGGGGCCGCCTACGAGCAGTACTTC. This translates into CASSTIPRTGAAYEQYF.

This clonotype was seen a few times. The CDR3 DNA is TGTGCCAGCAGCTCCACCACCTTCGGCGAGCAGTACTTC. This encodes CASSSTTFGEQYF. The chain combines TRBV13 with TRBJ2-7; D gene unclear. This CDR3 has 13 amino acids. Trimming took 4 bases from V and 6 from J, leaving 13 bases between them. The germline V gene encodes CDR1 PRHDT and CDR2 FYEKMQ (reference sequence).

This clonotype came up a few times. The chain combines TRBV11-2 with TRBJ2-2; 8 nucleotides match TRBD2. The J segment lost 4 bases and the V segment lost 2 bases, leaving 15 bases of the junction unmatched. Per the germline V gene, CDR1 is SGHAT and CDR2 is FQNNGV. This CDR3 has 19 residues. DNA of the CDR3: TGTGCCAGCAGCTTATGGGTTGAGTGGCTAGCGGGCACCACCGGGGAGCTGTTTTTT. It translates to CASSLWVEWLAGTTGELFF.

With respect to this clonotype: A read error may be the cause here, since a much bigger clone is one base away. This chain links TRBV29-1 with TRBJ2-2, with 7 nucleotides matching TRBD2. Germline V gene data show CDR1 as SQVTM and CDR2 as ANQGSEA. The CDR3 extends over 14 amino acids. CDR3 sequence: CSVEKAGVSGEPFF. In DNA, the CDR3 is TGCAGCGTTGAGAAGGCGGGGGTTTCCGGGGAGCCGTTTTTT.

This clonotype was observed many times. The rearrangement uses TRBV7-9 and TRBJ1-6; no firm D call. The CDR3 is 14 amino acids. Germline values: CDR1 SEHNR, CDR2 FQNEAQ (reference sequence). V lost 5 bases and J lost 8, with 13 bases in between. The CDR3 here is CASSDRVGDSPLHF. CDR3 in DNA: TGTGCCAGCAGCGACCGGGTCGGGGATTCACCCCTCCACTTT.

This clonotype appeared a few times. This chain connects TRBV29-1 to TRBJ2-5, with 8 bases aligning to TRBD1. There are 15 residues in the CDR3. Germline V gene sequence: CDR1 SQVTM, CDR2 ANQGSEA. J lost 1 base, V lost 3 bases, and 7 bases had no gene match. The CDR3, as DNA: TGCAGCGTTGAGGCCGAGGGACAGGTCCAAGAGACCCAGTACTTC. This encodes CSVEAEGQVQETQYF.

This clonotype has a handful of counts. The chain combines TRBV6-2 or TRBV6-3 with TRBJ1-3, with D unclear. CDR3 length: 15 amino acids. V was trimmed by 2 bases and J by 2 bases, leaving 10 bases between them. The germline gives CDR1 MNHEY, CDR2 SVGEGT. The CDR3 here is CASSYPRPAGNTIYF. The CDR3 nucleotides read TGTGCCAGCAGTTACCCCCGTCCGGCTGGAAACACCATATATTTT.

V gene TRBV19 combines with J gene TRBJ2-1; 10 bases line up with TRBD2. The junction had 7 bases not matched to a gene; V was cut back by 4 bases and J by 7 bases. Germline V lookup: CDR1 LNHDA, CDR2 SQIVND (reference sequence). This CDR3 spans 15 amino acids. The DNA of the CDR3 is TGTGCCAGTAGTAGCGGTAGCGGGAGGAGGAATGAGCAGTTCTTC. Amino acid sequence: CASSSGSGRRNEQFF.

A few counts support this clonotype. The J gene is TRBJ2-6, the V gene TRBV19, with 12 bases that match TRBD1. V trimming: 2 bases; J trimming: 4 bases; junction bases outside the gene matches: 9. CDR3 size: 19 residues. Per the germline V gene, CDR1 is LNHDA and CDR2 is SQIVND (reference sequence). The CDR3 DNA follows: TGTGCCAGTAGTATAACCGGGACAGGGGGCGGCTCAGGGGCCAACGTCCTGACTTTC. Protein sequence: CASSITGTGGGSGANVLTF.

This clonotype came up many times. The DNA for the CDR3 is TGTGCCAGCAGTCCTAGTGGGACGGGGTCCTACGAGCAGTACTTC. Translating gives CASSPSGTGSYEQYF. The chain combines TRBV27 with TRBJ2-7; D is possibly TRBD1 or TRBD2 (5 bases each). With 5 bases removed from V and 1 base from J, the gap between germline ends came to 15 bases. Germline V CDR1 and CDR2: MNHEY, SMNVEV (reference sequence). The CDR3 sequence is 15 residues long.

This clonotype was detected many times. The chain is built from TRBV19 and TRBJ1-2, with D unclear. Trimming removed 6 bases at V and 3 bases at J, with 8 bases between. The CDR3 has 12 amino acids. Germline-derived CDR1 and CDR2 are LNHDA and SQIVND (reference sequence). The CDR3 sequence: CASRQSYYGYTF. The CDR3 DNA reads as TGTGCCAGTAGACAGAGCTACTATGGCTACACCTTC. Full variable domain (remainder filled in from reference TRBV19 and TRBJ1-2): DGGITQSPKYLFRKEGQNVTLSCEQNLNHDAMYWYRQDPGQGLRLIYYSQIVNDFQKGDIAEGYSVSREKKESFPLTVTSAQKNPTAFYLCASRQSYYGYTFGSGTRLTVV.

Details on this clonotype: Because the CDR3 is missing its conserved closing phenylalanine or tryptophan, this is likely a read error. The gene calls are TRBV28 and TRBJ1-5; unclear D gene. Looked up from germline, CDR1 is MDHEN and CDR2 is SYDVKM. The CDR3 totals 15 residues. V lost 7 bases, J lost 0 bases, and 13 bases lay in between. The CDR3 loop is CASTEFSYSNQPQHS. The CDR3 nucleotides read TGTGCCAGCACCGAGTTCAGTTATAGCAATCAGCCCCAGCATTCT.

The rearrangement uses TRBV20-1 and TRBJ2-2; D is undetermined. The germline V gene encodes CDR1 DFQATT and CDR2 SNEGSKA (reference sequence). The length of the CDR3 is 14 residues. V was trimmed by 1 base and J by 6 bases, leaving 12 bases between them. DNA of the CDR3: TGCAGTGCTAGAGTAAGGACCTCGGCCGGGGAGCTGTTTTTT. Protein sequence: CSARVRTSAGELFF.

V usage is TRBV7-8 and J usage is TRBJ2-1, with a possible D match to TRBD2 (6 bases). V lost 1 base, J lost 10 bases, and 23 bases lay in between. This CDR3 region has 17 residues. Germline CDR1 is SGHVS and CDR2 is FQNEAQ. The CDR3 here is CASSLDPPAGPPGEQFF. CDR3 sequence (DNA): TGTGCCAGCAGCTTAGACCCTCCCGCGGGACCACCTGGAGAGCAGTTCTTC.

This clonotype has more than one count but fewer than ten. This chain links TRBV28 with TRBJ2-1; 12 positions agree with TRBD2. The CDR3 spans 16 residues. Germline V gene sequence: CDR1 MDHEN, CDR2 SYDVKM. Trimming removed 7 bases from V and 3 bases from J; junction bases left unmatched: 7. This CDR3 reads CASTTGTSGLYNEQFF. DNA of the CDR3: TGTGCCAGCACCACCGGGACTAGCGGGCTCTACAATGAGCAGTTCTTC. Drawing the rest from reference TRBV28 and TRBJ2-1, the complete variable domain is DVKVTQSSRYLVKRTGEKVFLECVQDMDHENMFWYRQDPGLGLRLIYFSYDVKMKEKGDIPEGYSVSREKKERFSLILESASTNQTSMYLCASTTGTSGLYNEQFFGPGTRLTVL.

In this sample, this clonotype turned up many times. In nucleotides, the CDR3 is TGTGCCATCAGTGAGAGGGGCCCTAATGAAAAACTGTTTTTT. Translation gives CAISERGPNEKLFF. This sequence joins TRBV10-3 and TRBJ1-4; possible D gene TRBD1, 5 bases. This CDR3 has 14 amino acids. Per the germline V gene, CDR1 is ENHRY and CDR2 is SYGVKD. The V end was cut by 2 bases, the J end by 3 bases, with 7 bases between.